This entry lists 26 T cell receptor beta chains sequenced from one sample in a study of cytomegalovirus exposure and HLA in healthy donors. Clones were read by immunoSEQ multiplex PCR, and TCRdb kept only the in-frame ones, dropping some. The data show tens of thousands of clones, under 95% seen once. Sample: PBMCs. The source is a man in his thirties or forties in good health and CMV-seronegative.

The rearrangement joins TRBV27 to TRBJ1-6; 8 nucleotides line up with TRBD1. V trimming: 4 bases; J trimming: 9 bases; junction bases outside the gene matches: 5. The CDR3 sequence is 14 residues long. CDR1 and CDR2 from the germline V gene are MNHEY and SMNVEV (reference sequence). The CDR3 DNA sequence: TGTGCCAGCAGTTCCACCAGGGGGCGTTCACCCCTCCACTTT. Encoded protein: CASSSTRGRSPLHF.

The table lists this clone with a few counts. Its ends do not fully match the called genes, so a read error is possible. J is TRBJ2-7 and V is TRBV7-7; 8 positions agree with TRBD2. Germline V gives CDR1 SSHAT, CDR2 FNYEAQ (reference sequence). This CDR3 is built from 15 residues. CDR3: CASSLAEGLAYEQYF. DNA of the CDR3: TGTGCTAGCAGCTTAGCAGAGGGACTAGCCTACGAGCAGTACTTC.

V is TRBV18 and J is TRBJ2-7; 7 positions match TRBD1. CDR1 and CDR2 (germline): KGHSH, LQKENI. Unmatched junction bases numbered 10, after V lost 5 bases and J lost 3 bases. The CDR3 has 15 residues. CDR3 nucleotides: TGTGCCAGCTCATTCGACAGGGATTTCAGCTACGAGCAGTACTTC. Translation: CASSFDRDFSYEQYF. Supplemented by reference TRBV18 and TRBJ2-7, the full variable domain reads NAGVMQNPRHLVRRRGQEARLRCSPMKGHSHVYWYRQLPEEGLKFMVYLQKENIIDESGMPKERFSAEFPKEGPSILRIQQVVRGDSAAYFCASSFDRDFSYEQYFGPGTRLTVT.

The V gene is TRBV9, the J gene TRBJ1-4, with TRBD1 matching 8 bases. The germline V gene encodes CDR1 SGDLS and CDR2 YYNGEE. The CDR3 extends over 13 amino acids. The V and J ends lost 3 bases and 7 bases, in that order; junction bases with no gene match: 2. The CDR3 DNA follows: TGTGCCAGCAGCGGGACAGGGAGTGAAAAACTGTTTTTT. Translating it yields CASSGTGSEKLFF.

This chain joins TRBV7-9 and TRBJ2-1; maybe TRBD1 (6 bases). V was pared by 8 bases and J by 11 bases, with 16 bases between. The CDR3 length is 12 residues. Germline V lookup: CDR1 SEHNR, CDR2 FQNEAQ (reference sequence). The CDR3 sequence is CASGHDRPQQFF. CDR3 nucleotides: TGTGCCAGCGGACATGACAGGCCCCAGCAGTTCTTC.

The V call is TRBV9, the J call TRBJ2-1; 8 bases fit TRBD2. The germline CDR1 and CDR2 sequences are SGDLS and YYNGEE. V shed 1 base and J 2 bases; nucleotides not matched to a gene: 2. The CDR3 sequence is 15 residues long. The CDR3 protein is CASSVTGGAYNEQFF. The CDR3 DNA reads as TGTGCCAGCAGCGTAACGGGAGGGGCCTACAATGAGCAGTTCTTC.

CDR3 sequence (DNA): TGTGCCAGCAGGGGTGCCGGGGGAAGCACAGATACGCAGTATTTT. Protein sequence: CASRGAGGSTDTQYF. This chain joins TRBV9 and TRBJ2-3; D is possibly TRBD2 (6 bases). Germline V gene lookup returns CDR1 SGDLS and CDR2 YYNGEE. With 5 bases removed from V and 0 bases from J, the gap between germline ends came to 13 bases. The CDR3 loop spans 15 amino acids.

This chain connects TRBV7-2 to TRBJ2-1; the D gene is possibly TRBD1 (5 bases). This CDR3 has 17 residues. CDR1 and CDR2 from the germline V gene are SGHTA and FQGNSA. Trimming shortened V by 2 bases and J by 2 bases, and 16 bases separated the two germline ends. The CDR3 is CASSLFSGRVAYNEQFF. The CDR3 nucleotides read TGTGCCAGCAGCTTATTCTCGGGCAGGGTCGCCTACAATGAGCAGTTCTTC.

The rearrangement uses TRBV27 and TRBJ2-4, with D perhaps matching TRBD1 (6 bases). The germline V gene has CDR1 MNHEY and CDR2 SMNVEV (reference sequence). V dropped 6 bases and J dropped 7 bases, with 16 bases sitting between them. The CDR3 has 14 residues. Here the CDR3 reads CASREQGSGNIQYF. For the CDR3, the DNA is TGTGCCAGCAGGGAACAGGGATCAGGTAACATTCAGTACTTC.

The gene calls are TRBV19 and TRBJ2-1; D uncertain. The V end was cut by 4 bases, the J end by 0 bases, with 13 bases between. The length of the CDR3 is 16 residues. Germline loops: CDR1 LNHDA, CDR2 SQIVND (reference sequence). The CDR3 spells CASSTLKTGSYNEQFF. The CDR3 DNA sequence: TGTGCCAGTAGTACTTTAAAAACGGGCTCCTACAATGAGCAGTTCTTC.

The gene calls are TRBV9 and TRBJ1-2; D ambiguous. The V gene's germline CDR1 is SGDLS and CDR2 YYNGEE. V was trimmed by 0 bases and J by 4 bases, leaving 13 bases between them. This CDR3 comprises 15 residues. Here the CDR3 DNA reads TGTGCCAGCAGCGTAGCCCTAACGGTGCGCTATGGCTACACCTTC. It yields the protein CASSVALTVRYGYTF.

This sequence joins TRBV28 and TRBJ2-3; TRBD2 is a possible D gene (6 bases). The germline CDR1 and CDR2 sequences are MDHEN and SYDVKM. CDR3 length: 13 amino acids. The V end was cut by 3 bases, the J end by 4 bases, with 8 bases between. CDR3 nucleotides: TGTGCCAGCAGTTTGACTAGTTCAGATACGCAGTATTTT. It codes for CASSLTSSDTQYF.

The J gene is TRBJ2-6, the V gene TRBV4-1, with TRBD2 as a possible D gene (5 bases). From germline, CDR1 is MGHRA and CDR2 YSYEKL. This CDR3 spans 17 amino acids. V gave up 1 base and J gave up 4 bases, with 14 bases separating them. This chain's CDR3 is CASSQGERGRGANVLTF. As DNA, the CDR3 is TGCGCCAGCAGCCAAGGTGAACGCGGGCGGGGGGCCAACGTCCTGACTTTC.

This chain connects TRBV28 to TRBJ1-5; 8 bases line up with TRBD1. Germline CDR1 and CDR2: MDHEN and SYDVKM. V trimming: 0 bases; J trimming: 0 bases; junction bases outside the gene matches: 1. This CDR3 has 16 amino acids. This chain's CDR3 is CASSLWTGDSNQPQHF. The DNA for the CDR3 is TGTGCCAGCAGTTTATGGACAGGGGATAGCAATCAGCCCCAGCATTTT.

The V call is TRBV11-2, the J call TRBJ1-2; TRBD1 agrees at 7 bases. This CDR3 has 17 residues. The V gene end was trimmed by 5 bases and the J gene end by 4 bases; junction bases not matched to a gene: 16. The V gene's germline CDR1 is SGHAT and CDR2 FQNNGV. The CDR3 sequence is CASSTSSEGASGYGYTF. CDR3 DNA sequence: TGTGCCAGCAGCACATCCTCCGAGGGGGCATCGGGCTATGGCTACACCTTC. Looking up the rest from reference TRBV11-2 and TRBJ1-2 gives the full variable domain: EAGVAQSPRYKIIEKRQSVAFWCNPISGHATLYWYQQILGQGPKLLIQFQNNGVVDDSQLPKDRFSAERLKGVDSTLKIQPAKLEDSAVYLCASSTSSEGASGYGYTFGSGTRLTVV.

This chain joins TRBV28 and TRBJ2-3; possibly TRBD2 for D (5 bases). V gave up 5 bases and J gave up 9 bases, with 12 bases separating them. CDR3 length: 12 amino acids. Per germline, CDR1 MDHEN and CDR2 SYDVKM. The CDR3 region is CASSPDGSTQYF. Here the CDR3 DNA reads TGTGCCAGCAGTCCGGATGGGAGCACGCAGTATTTT.

The chain couples TRBV30 to TRBJ1-2, with TRBD1 as a possible D gene (6 bases). CDR1 GTSNPN and CDR2 SVGIG come from the germline V gene (reference sequence). The germline V and J ends were trimmed by 6 bases and 8 bases, with 16 bases remaining between them. CDR3 length: 12 amino acids. This CDR3 is CACQGPTVGYTF. CDR3 in DNA: TGTGCCTGCCAGGGGCCTACCGTGGGCTACACCTTC.

This sequence joins TRBV5-4 and TRBJ2-3, with TRBD1 as a possible D gene (7 bases). The length of the CDR3 is 15 residues. Germline values: CDR1 SGHNT, CDR2 YYREEE (reference sequence). The V end was cut by 3 bases, the J end by 0 bases, with 11 bases between. CDR3 in DNA: TGTGCCAGCAGCTCCCAGGGGGGCAGCACAGATACGCAGTATTTT. Residues: CASSSQGGSTDTQYF.

The gene calls are TRBV7-8 and TRBJ2-5, with 9 positions matching TRBD1. Trimming took 3 bases from V and 5 from J; bases not matched to a gene: 10. Germline V CDR1 and CDR2: SGHVS, FQNEAQ. This CDR3 spans 16 amino acids. This CDR3 is CASSLPGTGIGETQYF. Written as DNA, the CDR3 is TGTGCCAGCAGCTTGCCCGGGACAGGGATTGGGGAGACCCAGTACTTC.

This chain connects TRBV7-3 to TRBJ2-1, with 10 bases matching TRBD2. The germline V gene has CDR1 SGHTA and CDR2 FQGTGA. Trimming removed 4 bases from V and 6 bases from J; junction bases left unmatched: 6. The CDR3 sequence is 15 residues long. CDR3 loop: CASSSRLAGVNEQFF. The CDR3 DNA reads as TGTGCCAGCAGCTCCCGACTAGCGGGTGTCAATGAGCAGTTCTTC.

The V call is TRBV7-2, the J call TRBJ2-3; the D is unclear. CDR1 is SGHTA and CDR2 is FQGNSA in the germline V gene. The V end lost 2 bases, the J end lost 4 bases, and 13 bases lay between the germline ends. This CDR3 is built from 15 residues. In nucleotides, the CDR3 is TGTGCCAGCAGCTTACAAACTGGTGTTTCAGATACGCAGTATTTT. Protein: CASSLQTGVSDTQYF.

J is TRBJ2-7 and V is TRBV28; D unresolved. CDR1 is MDHEN, CDR2 SYDVKM, per germline. The CDR3 spans 11 residues. Trimming removed 6 bases from V and 4 bases from J, with 7 bases in between. CDR3 loop: CASRRSYEQYF. CDR3 DNA sequence: TGTGCCAGCAGAAGGAGTTACGAGCAGTACTTC.

In DNA form, the CDR3 reads TGCGCCAGCAGCCAAGGTGCCTTGCGGGGCACTGAAGCTTTCTTT. It yields the protein CASSQGALRGTEAFF. J is TRBJ1-1 and V is TRBV4-1, with no clear D. Looked up from germline, CDR1 is MGHRA and CDR2 is YSYEKL. This CDR3 has 15 amino acids. Trimming took 1 base from V and 4 from J, leaving 13 bases between them.

The chain carries TRBV6-1 and TRBJ2-2; D ambiguous. CDR1 and CDR2 from the germline V gene are MNHNS and SASEGT. Trimming took off 7 bases at V and 0 bases at J, with 9 bases between the two ends. This CDR3 region has 14 residues. DNA of the CDR3: TGTGCCAGCAAAAATAGTCCGAACACCGGGGAGCTGTTTTTT. It codes for CASKNSPNTGELFF.

The chain links TRBV13 to TRBJ1-6, with 7 positions matching TRBD1. This CDR3 contains 15 residues. J gave up 9 bases and V 2 bases, and 7 bases lay outside the gene matches. Germline lookup yields CDR1 PRHDT and CDR2 FYEKMQ (reference sequence). CDR3 loop: CASSLSKTGSSPLHF. CDR3 bases: TGTGCCAGCAGCTTAAGTAAGACAGGGAGTTCACCCCTCCACTTT.

V and J are TRBV6-5 and TRBJ2-7, with 7 bases aligning to TRBD1. From germline, CDR1 is MNHEY and CDR2 SVGAGI. The CDR3 has 12 amino acids. V was clipped by 11 bases and J by 2 bases; unmatched bases: 6. The CDR3 DNA follows: TGTGCCGTCACCGACAGGGCCTACGAGCAGTACTTC. Its protein is CAVTDRAYEQYF.